The 7 T cell receptor beta chains below all came from one sample that was sequenced in a study of blood T cell repertoires in COVID-19. Sequencing used immunoSEQ multiplex PCR; TCRdb keeps in-frame clones, though not all of them. The sample includes 310,000 or so clones, roughly 86% of them seen just once. Material for sequencing was PBMCs or T cells enriched from blood (not recorded which). The source is a woman between 18 and 30 years old who had recovered from COVID-19.

This chain uses TRBV18 with TRBJ2-2; TRBD1 matches at 10 bases. Per the germline V gene, CDR1 is KGHSH and CDR2 is LQKENI. V trimming: 3 bases; J trimming: 6 bases; junction bases outside the gene matches: 4. This CDR3 is 15 amino acids long. DNA of the CDR3: TGTGCCAGCTCACCGGGACAGGGGCAGGCCGGGGAGCTGTTTTTT. Protein product: CASSPGQGQAGELFF. The full variable domain, in which reference TRBV18 and TRBJ2-2 provide the parts outside the CDR3, is NAGVMQNPRHLVRRRGQEARLRCSPMKGHSHVYWYRQLPEEGLKFMVYLQKENIIDESGMPKERFSAEFPKEGPSILRIQQVVRGDSAAYFCASSPGQGQAGELFFGEGSRLTVL.

This clone was observed a few times. The chain links TRBV7-2 to TRBJ1-2; D gene unclear. The CDR3 extends over 15 amino acids. V was shortened by 7 bases and J by 0 bases, with 15 bases between the two germline ends. Germline CDR1 is SGHTA and CDR2 is FQGNSA. CDR3 in DNA: TGTGCCAGCACTCCTTCCCTAAACGCTAACTATGGCTACACCTTC. Translating gives CASTPSLNANYGYTF.

V gene TRBV24-1 combines with J gene TRBJ2-7; 7 nucleotides match TRBD1. In germline, CDR1 is KGHDR, CDR2 SFDVKD. The CDR3 extends over 13 amino acids. After removal of 8 bases from V and 4 bases from J, the junction contained 7 bases not matched to a gene. The CDR3 nucleotides are TGTGCCACCAACGACAGGGCCGGATACGAGCAGTACTTC. Translation: CATNDRAGYEQYF.

This rearrangement joins TRBV28 to TRBJ1-2; D possibly corresponds to TRBD1 (6 bases). V was clipped by 7 bases and J by 4 bases, with 13 bases between them. There are 13 residues in the CDR3. Germline V lookup: CDR1 MDHEN, CDR2 SYDVKM. The DNA for the CDR3 is TGTGCCAGCACCCCGAGGGGGGGCTATGGCTACACCTTC. Encoded protein: CASTPRGGYGYTF.

The genes are TRBV7-8 and TRBJ2-7, with TRBD2 as a possible D gene (5 bases). The germline CDR1 and CDR2 sequences are SGHVS and FQNEAQ. This CDR3 is 14 amino acids long. Trimming took 1 base from V and 1 from J, leaving 8 bases between them. The CDR3 nucleotides read TGTGCCAGCAGCTTAGAACTAGATTCCTACGAGCAGTACTTC. Amino acid sequence: CASSLELDSYEQYF. Combining the CDR3 with reference TRBV7-8 and TRBJ2-7 gives the whole variable domain GAGVSQSPRYKVAKRGQDVALRCDPISGHVSLFWYQQALGQGPEFLTYFQNEAQLDKSGLPSDRFFAERPEGSVSTLKIQRTQQEDSAVYLCASSLELDSYEQYFGPGTRLTVT.

V usage is TRBV27 and J usage is TRBJ1-2; 9 bases align to TRBD1. CDR3 length: 15 residues. Losses at the gene ends were 5 bases for V and 5 bases for J; bases not matched to a gene: 9. CDR1 is MNHEY and CDR2 is SMNVEV in the germline V gene (reference sequence). The CDR3 DNA follows: TGTGCCAGCAGTAACCGGGACAGGGTCGGGTATGGCTACACCTTC. As protein: CASSNRDRVGYGYTF.

There are a few counts of this clone. The chain is built from TRBV5-1 and TRBJ1-4; no clear D gene. Looked up from germline, CDR1 is SGHRS and CDR2 is YFSETQ. V dropped 1 base and J dropped 7 bases, with 14 bases sitting between them. CDR3 size: 15 residues. For the CDR3, the DNA is TGCGCCAGCAGCTTGCTGGGTCTCCGGGGTGAAAAACTGTTTTTT. This encodes CASSLLGLRGEKLFF. The whole variable domain, filled in from reference TRBV5-1 and TRBJ1-4, reads KAGVTQTPRYLIKTRGQQVTLSCSPISGHRSVSWYQQTPGQGLQFLFEYFSETQRNKGNFPGRFSGRQFSNSRSEMNVSTLELGDSALYLCASSLLGLRGEKLFFGSGTQLSVL.